One TCR beta chain is described in this entry. No antigen is known for it. The sample comes from a study of blood T cells in healthy people across ages. General study findings and limits: Aged donors had fewer naive CD4+ cells and lower diversity than long-lived donors. Older individuals had lower TCR beta diversity per million T cells (the decline was roughly linear). It was held that diversity estimates obtained from one million T cells represented underestimates.

Per individual sample, total RNA of at least 5 micrograms was extracted. The CDR3 contains 15 residues. V gave up 5 bases and J gave up 5 bases; unmatched junction bases: 8. Germline V gene lookup returns CDR1 SGHTA and CDR2 FQGNSA. A second PCR, run for about 7 to 11 cycles, used a sample-barcoded 5' primer plus a J-beta primer mix. TCRdb reprocessed the 5' RACE reads via MiXCR and lists one record per CDR3 protein. The sample records approximately 810,000 distinct CDR3 sequences, less than 35% being singletons. This sequence originates from a woman of 80 years or more in good health. The chain couples TRBV7-2 to TRBJ1-5, with TRBD1 matching 8 bases. Sequencing used blood. The CDR3 sequence is CASSLRTGSDQPQHF. The DNA of the CDR3 is TGTGCCAGCAGCCTGCGGACAGGGAGCGATCAGCCCCAGCATTTT.